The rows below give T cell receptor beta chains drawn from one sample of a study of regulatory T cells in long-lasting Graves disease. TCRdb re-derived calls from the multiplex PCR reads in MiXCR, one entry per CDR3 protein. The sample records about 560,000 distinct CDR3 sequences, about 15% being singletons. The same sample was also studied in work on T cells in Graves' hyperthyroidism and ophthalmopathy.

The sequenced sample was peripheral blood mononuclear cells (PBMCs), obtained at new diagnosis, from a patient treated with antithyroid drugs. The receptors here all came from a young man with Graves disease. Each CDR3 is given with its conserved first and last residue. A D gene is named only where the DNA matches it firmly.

CDR3aa: CASSYEGQYNSPLHF
d_gene: TRBD1
v_gene: TRBV6-9
len: 15
j_gene: TRBJ1-6

CDR3aa: CASSTQGGFGTQYF
d_gene: TRBD1
v_gene: TRBV19
len: 14
j_gene: .

CDR3aa: CASSRGGAGEKLFF
d_gene: .
v_gene: TRBV7-8
len: 14
j_gene: TRBJ1-4

CDR3aa: CAWSLTSTGEPFF
d_gene: TRBD2
v_gene: TRBV30
len: 13
j_gene: TRBJ2-2

CDR3aa: CASRWRSSGSIEQFF
d_gene: TRBD2
v_gene: TRBV19
len: 15
j_gene: TRBJ2-1

CDR3aa: CASSNHKNYGYTF
d_gene: .
v_gene: TRBV9
len: 13
j_gene: TRBJ1-2

CDR3aa: CASSLGRVNGYTF
d_gene: .
v_gene: TRBV28
len: 13
j_gene: TRBJ1-2

CDR3aa: CASSEWPQGNEQFF
d_gene: .
v_gene: TRBV10-1
len: 14
j_gene: TRBJ2-1

CDR3aa: CSARDRTGASYEQYF
d_gene: TRBD1
v_gene: TRBV20-1
len: 15
j_gene: TRBJ2-7

CDR3aa: CSARGTTRDNEQFF
d_gene: TRBD2
v_gene: TRBV20-1
len: 14
j_gene: TRBJ2-1